The entry that follows covers one T cell receptor beta chain sequence. Other DNA sequences in this specimen translate into the identical CDR3. CDR1 and CDR2 from the germline V gene are SGHRS and YFSETQ. V lost 0 bases, J lost 4 bases, and 5 bases stayed unmatched. The CDR3 is 15 residues long. The sample originates from a study of shared clonotypes between healthy human individuals. Sorted subsets were amplified in replicate PCRs using 200 to 250 ng DNA, roughly 30,000 T cell genomes. Using immunoSEQ multiplex PCR, the repertoire was profiled, and TCRdb retains in-frame clones only, with some absent. Among roughly 2 million clones, nearly 97% were seen once, and the ten largest hold 0.13%.

This rearrangement joins TRBV5-1 to TRBJ2-7, with TRBD2 matching over 9 bases. This TCR derives from a man aged 18 to 29 in good health. The sequenced sample was naive CD4+ T cells sorted from blood. This sample's subset: CD45RA+ positively selected. The CDR3 coding sequence is TGCGCCAGCAGCTTGGGGGGAACTAGCGGGTACGAGCAGTACTTC. Translation: CASSLGGTSGYEQYF.